This entry lists 30 T cell receptor beta chains sequenced from one sample in a study of T cells in Graves' hyperthyroidism and ophthalmopathy. TCR beta CDR3 regions were amplified from RNA transcripts. With the HTBI primer set, the TCR CDR3 went through a first round of RT-PCR. TCRdb recomputed calls from the multiplex PCR reads with MiXCR, one row per CDR3 protein. The repertoire holds about 640,000 distinct CDR3 sequences, with less than 25% as singletons. The sequenced sample consisted of blood. The origin of the receptors is a man aged 25 to 45 with Graves' ophthalmopathy.

This clonotype was counted ten times or more. The chain carries TRBV11-2 and TRBJ1-1; 7 bases agree with TRBD1. The CDR3 has 15 residues. V was pared by 5 bases and J by 6 bases, with 12 bases of the junction left unmatched. Germline lookup yields CDR1 SGHAT and CDR2 FQNNGV. The DNA of the CDR3 is TGTGCCAGCAGCCGCCTGGGGACAGAATTCCCTGAAGCTTTCTTT. It encodes CASSRLGTEFPEAFF.

This clonotype showed up just a few times. The chain uses TRBV18 and TRBJ1-5; maybe TRBD1 (5 bases). Looked up from germline, CDR1 is KGHSH and CDR2 is LQKENI. The germline V and J ends were trimmed by 1 base and 6 bases, with 13 bases remaining between them. There are 15 residues in the CDR3. CDR3: CASSPRGAGFQPQHF. In nucleotides, the CDR3 is TGTGCCAGCTCACCACGTGGGGCGGGGTTTCAGCCCCAGCATTTT.

This sequence joins TRBV6-1 and TRBJ2-7; TRBD2 aligns across 10 bases. V shed 3 bases and J 3 bases; nucleotides not matched to a gene: 8. The CDR3 loop spans 16 amino acids. Germline CDR1 MNHNS, CDR2 SASEGT. CDR3 sequence reads: CASSDLLAGVRYEQYF. For the CDR3, the DNA is TGTGCCAGCAGTGACCTTCTAGCGGGAGTTCGCTACGAGCAGTACTTC.

This clonotype was detected many times. The chain uses TRBV4-2 and TRBJ2-6; D uncertain. The CDR3 totals 16 residues. The germline V gene has CDR1 LGHNA and CDR2 YNFKEQ. With 0 bases removed from V and 0 bases from J, the gap between germline ends came to 6 bases. The CDR3 is CASSQDLSSGANVLTF. The CDR3 DNA is TGTGCCAGCAGCCAAGATCTGAGCTCTGGGGCCAACGTCCTGACTTTC.

V gene TRBV14 combines with J gene TRBJ2-5; the D is unclear. The CDR3 consists of 11 residues. V was pared by 3 bases and J by 7 bases, with 6 bases between. Germline assignment: CDR1 SGHDN and CDR2 FVKESK. In nucleotides, the CDR3 is TGTGCCAGCAGCCAGGCTGGGACCCAGTACTTC. It translates to CASSQAGTQYF.

This clonotype was detected many times. The chain links TRBV28 to TRBJ2-1; D may be TRBD1 or TRBD2 (6 bases each). Trimming removed 4 bases at V and 0 bases at J, with 25 bases between. CDR1 and CDR2 from the germline V gene are MDHEN and SYDVKM. CDR3 length equals 20 residues. The CDR3 is CASSSAVGGTRLFSYNEQFF. CDR3 bases: TGTGCCAGCAGTTCCGCTGTAGGCGGGACAAGACTCTTCTCCTACAATGAGCAGTTCTTC.

There are many counts of this clonotype. The chain combines TRBV6-1 with TRBJ2-1; D uncertain. The CDR3 has 18 amino acids. The ends were cut back, 0 bases at V and 2 bases at J, with 17 bases in the middle. CDR1 is MNHNS, CDR2 SASEGT, per germline. In DNA, the CDR3 is TGTGCCAGCAGTGAAGCGAGGTCTCACTTCCAGGCCTACAATGAGCAGTTCTTC. Its translation is CASSEARSHFQAYNEQFF.

Details on this clonotype: A much larger clone differs by one base, so this may be a read error. J is TRBJ1-1 and V is TRBV12-3 or TRBV12-4, with 8 bases lining up with TRBD1. The CDR3 covers 15 residues. Trimming at V came to 1 base and at J to 1 base, leaving 2 bases not matched to a gene. Here the CDR3 DNA reads TGTGCCAGCAGTTTAGACGACAGGGGGAACACTGAAGCTTTCTTT. Translated, it gives CASSLDDRGNTEAFF.

The table lists this clonotype with a few counts. The chain links TRBV5-5 to TRBJ2-7, with 13 nucleotides matching TRBD2. J lost 5 bases, V lost 2 bases, and 10 bases had no gene match. The CDR3 spans 17 residues. Germline CDR1 is SGHKS and CDR2 is YYEKEE (reference sequence). The CDR3 is CASSLFVRTSGSDEQYF. The CDR3 coding sequence is TGTGCCAGCAGCTTATTTGTACGGACTAGCGGGAGCGACGAGCAGTACTTC.

V is TRBV19 and J is TRBJ1-2; D is uncertain. Trimming removed 0 bases at V and 7 bases at J, with 9 bases between. The CDR3 is made up of 13 amino acids. Germline V lookup: CDR1 LNHDA, CDR2 SQIVND (reference sequence). DNA for the CDR3: TGTGCCAGTAGTATAGACCGGAGCGGTGGCTACACCTTC. Amino acids: CASSIDRSGGYTF.

This clonotype was picked up many times. The J gene is TRBJ2-3, the V gene TRBV18; D is unclear. The germline CDR1 and CDR2 sequences are KGHSH and LQKENI. The CDR3 contains 13 residues. V was clipped by 3 bases and J by 2 bases, with 6 bases between them. DNA of the CDR3: TGTGCCAGCTCACCGCTCGTCACAGATACGCAGTATTTT. Translated, it gives CASSPLVTDTQYF.

This chain joins TRBV27 and TRBJ1-5; maybe TRBD1 (6 bases). V lost 6 bases, J lost 7 bases, and 13 bases lay in between. The CDR3 runs 13 residues. Germline V CDR1 and CDR2: MNHEY, SMNVEV (reference sequence). This chain's CDR3 is CASRGGASQPQHF. The CDR3 DNA follows: TGTGCCAGCAGGGGGGGCGCCTCACAGCCCCAGCATTTT.

Ten or more counts support this clonotype. The CDR3 DNA reads TGTGCCAGCAGTTTACCTCCGTGGGGGGGGGAAGAGACCCAGTACTTC. This translates into CASSLPPWGGEETQYF. V gene TRBV28 combines with J gene TRBJ2-5; 7 bases align to TRBD2. The V gene end was trimmed by 2 bases and the J gene end by 3 bases; junction bases not matched to a gene: 9. The CDR3 length is 16 residues. Germline CDR1 reads MDHEN; CDR2 reads SYDVKM. Supplemented by reference TRBV28 and TRBJ2-5, the full variable domain reads DVKVTQSSRYLVKRTGEKVFLECVQDMDHENMFWYRQDPGLGLRLIYFSYDVKMKEKGDIPEGYSVSREKKERFSLILESASTNQTSMYLCASSLPPWGGEETQYFGPGTRLLVL.

The chain couples TRBV10-3 to TRBJ1-1; D call uncertain. CDR3 length: 11 residues. V lost 11 bases, J lost 1 base, and 8 bases lay in between. From germline, CDR1 is ENHRY and CDR2 SYGVKD. CDR3: CASKRNTEAFF. CDR3 DNA sequence: TGTGCCTCTAAGAGGAACACTGAAGCTTTCTTT.

As to this clonotype: No conserved phenylalanine or tryptophan is present at the end of the CDR3, so a read error is the likely explanation. The chain recombines TRBV28 with TRBJ1-1, with D uncertain. Germline V gene lookup returns CDR1 MDHEN and CDR2 SYDVKM. The CDR3 runs 12 residues. V was shortened by 5 bases and J by 1 base, with 5 bases between the two germline ends. The CDR3 DNA follows: TGTGCCAGCAGTCTCACGAACACTGAAGCTTTCTCT. Its translation: CASSLTNTEAFS.

The V and J genes are TRBV9 and TRBJ2-2; D may match TRBD1 or TRBD2 (5 bases each). The germline V gene encodes CDR1 SGDLS and CDR2 YYNGEE. The V end was cut by 2 bases, the J end by 6 bases, with 11 bases between. The CDR3 totals 14 residues. The CDR3 is CASSVGTLSGELFF. DNA for the CDR3: TGTGCCAGCAGCGTTGGGACCCTTTCCGGGGAGCTGTTTTTT.

This clonotype occurred many times. The V call is TRBV28, the J call TRBJ1-5; unclear D gene. This CDR3 is 14 amino acids long. V lost 2 bases and J 3 bases, leaving 8 bases between the germline ends. The germline gives CDR1 MDHEN, CDR2 SYDVKM. In DNA form, the CDR3 reads TGTGCCAGCAGTTTAGAGGGCACCAATCAGCCCCAGCATTTT. Encoded protein: CASSLEGTNQPQHF.

In this sample, this clonotype turned up many times. The chain has TRBV28 and TRBJ1-1, with D tentatively TRBD1 (5 bases). Germline lookup yields CDR1 MDHEN and CDR2 SYDVKM. The V end was cut by 4 bases, the J end by 0 bases, with 15 bases between. The CDR3 loop spans 16 amino acids. The CDR3 DNA sequence: TGTGCCAGCAGTTCCGTACCGGGACTGATGAACACTGAAGCTTTCTTT. Its protein product is CASSSVPGLMNTEAFF.

The chain is built from TRBV28 and TRBJ1-5; D remains ambiguous. V was trimmed by 7 bases and J by 0 bases, leaving 13 bases between them. The CDR3 extends over 15 amino acids. In germline, CDR1 is MDHEN, CDR2 SYDVKM. This CDR3 is CASTESVDSNQPQHF. The CDR3 region has the DNA TGTGCCAGCACGGAATCAGTCGATAGCAATCAGCCCCAGCATTTT.

J is TRBJ1-1 and V is TRBV4-2; D unclear. This CDR3 region has 14 residues. From germline, CDR1 is LGHNA and CDR2 YNFKEQ. The germline V and J ends were trimmed by 0 bases and 0 bases, with 5 bases remaining between them. The CDR3 sequence is CASSQEKMNTEAFF. The CDR3 nucleotides are TGTGCCAGCAGCCAAGAAAAAATGAACACTGAAGCTTTCTTT.

Remarks on this clonotype: A read error may account for a junction end that differs from germline. This sequence joins TRBV7-7 and TRBJ2-5; TRBD2 matches at 7 bases. This CDR3 is built from 14 residues. Germline CDR1 is SSHAT and CDR2 is FNYEAQ (reference sequence). The CDR3 spells CASSRTRNQETQYF. The CDR3 DNA reads as TGTGCTAGCAGCCGGACTAGAAATCAAGAGACCCAGTACTTC.

This clonotype was counted a few times. The chain recombines TRBV2 with TRBJ1-5; 9 bases agree with TRBD1. Germline lookup yields CDR1 SNHLY and CDR2 FYNNEI. Unmatched junction bases numbered 15, after V lost 6 bases and J lost 9 bases. CDR3 length: 16 residues. In DNA, the CDR3 is TGTGCCAGCAGCCCTACGGGACAGGGTGTACCAAGGCCCCAGCATTTT. Residues: CASSPTGQGVPRPQHF.

This clonotype was detected only a few times. The chain uses TRBV7-9 and TRBJ2-7; 8 bases are a match to TRBD2. J was trimmed by 6 bases and V by 5 bases; bases with no gene match: 6. This CDR3 is built from 13 residues. Germline V gene lookup returns CDR1 SEHNR and CDR2 FQNEAQ (reference sequence). The CDR3 protein is CASSLSGIGEQYF. CDR3 DNA sequence: TGTGCCAGCAGCCTTAGCGGGATCGGCGAGCAGTACTTC.

This clonotype was seen a few times. The chain carries TRBV9 and TRBJ1-3; D remains unclear. The CDR3 totals 15 residues. The germline V gene has CDR1 SGDLS and CDR2 YYNGEE. Trimming took off 0 bases at V and 0 bases at J, with 7 bases between the two ends. CDR3 residues: CASSVGGNSGNTIYF. The CDR3 coding sequence is TGTGCCAGCAGCGTAGGAGGGAACTCTGGAAACACCATATATTTT.

This clonotype came up a few times. V is TRBV5-1 and J is TRBJ1-2, with D possibly TRBD1 on 5 matching bases. CDR1 and CDR2 (germline): SGHRS, YFSETQ. The CDR3 has 13 residues. Between the trimmed V and J ends, which lost 0 bases and 7 bases, there was a span of 10 bases. As DNA, the CDR3 is TGCGCCAGCAGCTTGGTGGTAACAGGTGGCTACACCTTC. This sequence encodes CASSLVVTGGYTF.

The rearrangement links TRBV5-1 to TRBJ2-1; D ambiguous. CDR3 length equals 15 residues. Trimming pared 4 bases from V and 3 bases from J, leaving 14 bases between. Germline CDR1 and CDR2: SGHRS and YFSETQ. The CDR3, as DNA: TGCGCCAGCAGCATCGTCGGCGCGAGCTACAATGAGCAGTTCTTC. Translated: CASSIVGASYNEQFF.

The chain carries TRBV4-2 and TRBJ2-3; D is possibly TRBD1 or TRBD2 (5 bases each). V lost 0 bases, J lost 1 base, and 14 bases lay in between. CDR3 length equals 17 residues. CDR1 is LGHNA and CDR2 is YNFKEQ in the germline V gene. This CDR3 reads CASSQDYPRGGTDTQYF. CDR3 DNA: TGTGCCAGCAGCCAAGATTATCCTAGAGGGGGCACAGATACGCAGTATTTT.

This sequence joins TRBV29-1 and TRBJ2-3, with 7 bases lining up with TRBD2. With 2 bases clipped from V and 2 bases from J, the junction kept 7 bases outside the gene matches. The CDR3 has 15 residues. Germline V CDR1 and CDR2: SQVTM, ANQGSEA. The CDR3 nucleotides read TGCAGCGTTGAACTAGCGGAGGTTCTCACAGATACGCAGTATTTT. Protein product: CSVELAEVLTDTQYF.

This clonotype was observed many times. The chain employs TRBV2 and TRBJ2-2; 13 bases agree with TRBD2. Germline V gene data show CDR1 as SNHLY and CDR2 as FYNNEI. Trimming cost V 4 bases and J 6 bases; bases outside gene matches: 8. This CDR3 contains 17 residues. The CDR3 sequence: CASSVGTSGIGSGELFF. The CDR3 region has the DNA TGTGCCAGCAGTGTAGGGACTAGCGGGATAGGCTCCGGGGAGCTGTTTTTT.

This clonotype came up many times. V and J are TRBV30 and TRBJ2-7; D is ambiguous. The V end lost 3 bases, the J end lost 2 bases, and 5 bases lay between the germline ends. This CDR3 is built from 11 residues. The germline V gene has CDR1 GTSNPN and CDR2 SVGIG (reference sequence). CDR3: CAWRLPYEQYF. In nucleotides, the CDR3 is TGTGCCTGGAGGCTCCCCTACGAGCAGTACTTC.